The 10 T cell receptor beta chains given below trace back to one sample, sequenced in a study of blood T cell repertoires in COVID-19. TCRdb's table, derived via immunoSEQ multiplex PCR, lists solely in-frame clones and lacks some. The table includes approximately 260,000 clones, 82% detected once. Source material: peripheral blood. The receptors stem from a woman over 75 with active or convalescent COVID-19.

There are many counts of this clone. The CDR3: CATRQQIFYGYTF. The CDR3 nucleotides are TGTGCGACACGACAGCAAATCTTCTATGGCTACACCTTC. The V gene is TRBV6-5, the J gene TRBJ1-2, with D perhaps TRBD1 (5 bases). The CDR3 is 13 amino acids. Germline V gene data show CDR1 as MNHEY and CDR2 as SVGAGI.

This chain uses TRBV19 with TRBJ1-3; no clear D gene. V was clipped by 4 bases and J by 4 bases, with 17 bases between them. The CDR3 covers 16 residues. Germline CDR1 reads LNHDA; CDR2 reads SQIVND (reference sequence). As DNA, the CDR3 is TGTGCCAGTAGTACCTCGACAAAACTCCGGGGAAACACCATATATTTT. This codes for CASSTSTKLRGNTIYF.

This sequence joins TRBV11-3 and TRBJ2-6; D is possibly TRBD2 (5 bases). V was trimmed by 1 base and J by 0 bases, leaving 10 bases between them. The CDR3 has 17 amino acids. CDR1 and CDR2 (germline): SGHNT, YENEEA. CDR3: CASSLATGSSGANVLTF. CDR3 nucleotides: TGTGCCAGCAGCTTAGCTACGGGAAGCTCTGGGGCCAACGTCCTGACTTTC. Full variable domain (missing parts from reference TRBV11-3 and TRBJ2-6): EAGVVQSPRYKIIEKKQPVAFWCNPISGHNTLYWYLQNLGQGPELLIRYENEEAVDDSQLPKDRFSAERLKGVDSTLKIQPAELGDSAVYLCASSLATGSSGANVLTFGAGSRLTVL.

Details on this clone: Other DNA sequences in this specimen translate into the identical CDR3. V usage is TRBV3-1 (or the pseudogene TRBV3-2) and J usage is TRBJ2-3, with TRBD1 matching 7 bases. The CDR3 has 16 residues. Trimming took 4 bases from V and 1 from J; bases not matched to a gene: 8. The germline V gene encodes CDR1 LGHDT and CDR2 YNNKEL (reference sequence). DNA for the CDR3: TGTGCCAGCAGCCGAAGGGGGCGCGTCGGCACAGATACGCAGTATTTT. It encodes CASSRRGRVGTDTQYF.

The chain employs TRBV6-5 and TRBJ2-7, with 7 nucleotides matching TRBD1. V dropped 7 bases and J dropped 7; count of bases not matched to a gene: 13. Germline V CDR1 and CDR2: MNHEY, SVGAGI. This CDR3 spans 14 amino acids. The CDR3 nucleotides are TGTGCCAGCAAGTTTAGAGACAGGGTGAGGGAGCAGTACTTC. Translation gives CASKFRDRVREQYF.

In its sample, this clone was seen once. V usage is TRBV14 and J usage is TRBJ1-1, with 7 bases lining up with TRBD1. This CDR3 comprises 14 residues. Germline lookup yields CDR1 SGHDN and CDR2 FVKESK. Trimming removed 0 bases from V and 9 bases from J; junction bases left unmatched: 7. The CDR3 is CASSQEAKGAKAFF. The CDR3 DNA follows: TGTGCCAGCAGCCAAGAGGCGAAGGGGGCGAAAGCTTTCTTT.

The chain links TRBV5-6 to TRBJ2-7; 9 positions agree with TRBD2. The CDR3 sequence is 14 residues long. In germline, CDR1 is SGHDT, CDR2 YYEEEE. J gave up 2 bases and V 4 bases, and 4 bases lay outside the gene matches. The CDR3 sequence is CASSQRGAPYEQYF. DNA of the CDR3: TGTGCCAGCAGCCAGCGGGGGGCACCCTACGAGCAGTACTTC.

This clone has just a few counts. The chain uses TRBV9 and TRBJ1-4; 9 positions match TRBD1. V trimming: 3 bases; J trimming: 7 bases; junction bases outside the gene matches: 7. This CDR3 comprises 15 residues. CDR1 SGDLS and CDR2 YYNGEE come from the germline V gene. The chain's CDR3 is CASSGPQGAGEKLFF. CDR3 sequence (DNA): TGTGCCAGCAGCGGACCACAGGGGGCTGGTGAAAAACTGTTTTTT.

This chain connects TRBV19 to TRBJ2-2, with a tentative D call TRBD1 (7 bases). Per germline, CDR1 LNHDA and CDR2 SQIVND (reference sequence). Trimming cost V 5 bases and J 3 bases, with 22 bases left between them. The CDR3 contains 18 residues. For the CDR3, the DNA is TGTGCCAGTAGTCCAGACACCCGACAGGGAGGTTACACCGGGGAGCTGTTTTTT. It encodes CASSPDTRQGGYTGELFF.

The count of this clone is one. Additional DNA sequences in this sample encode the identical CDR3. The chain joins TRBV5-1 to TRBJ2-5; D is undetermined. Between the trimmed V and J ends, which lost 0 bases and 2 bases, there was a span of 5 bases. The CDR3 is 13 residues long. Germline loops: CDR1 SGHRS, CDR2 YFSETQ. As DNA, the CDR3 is TGCGCCAGCAGCTTGGGGCAGCAAGAGACCCAGTACTTC. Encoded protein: CASSLGQQETQYF.